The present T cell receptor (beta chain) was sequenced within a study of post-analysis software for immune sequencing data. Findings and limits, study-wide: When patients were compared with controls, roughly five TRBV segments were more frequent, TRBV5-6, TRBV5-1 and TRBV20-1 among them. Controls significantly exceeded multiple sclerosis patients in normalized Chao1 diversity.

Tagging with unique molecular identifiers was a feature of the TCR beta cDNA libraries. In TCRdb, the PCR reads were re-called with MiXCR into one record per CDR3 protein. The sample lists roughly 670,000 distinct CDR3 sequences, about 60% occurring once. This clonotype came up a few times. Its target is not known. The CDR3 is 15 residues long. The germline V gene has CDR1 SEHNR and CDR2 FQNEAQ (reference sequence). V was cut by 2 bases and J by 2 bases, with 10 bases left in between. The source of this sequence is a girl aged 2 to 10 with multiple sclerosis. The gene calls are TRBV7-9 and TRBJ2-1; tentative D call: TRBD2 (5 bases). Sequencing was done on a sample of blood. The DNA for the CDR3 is TGTGCCAGCAGCTTAATAGGAGGCGCCTACAATGAGCAGTTCTTC. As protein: CASSLIGGAYNEQFF.